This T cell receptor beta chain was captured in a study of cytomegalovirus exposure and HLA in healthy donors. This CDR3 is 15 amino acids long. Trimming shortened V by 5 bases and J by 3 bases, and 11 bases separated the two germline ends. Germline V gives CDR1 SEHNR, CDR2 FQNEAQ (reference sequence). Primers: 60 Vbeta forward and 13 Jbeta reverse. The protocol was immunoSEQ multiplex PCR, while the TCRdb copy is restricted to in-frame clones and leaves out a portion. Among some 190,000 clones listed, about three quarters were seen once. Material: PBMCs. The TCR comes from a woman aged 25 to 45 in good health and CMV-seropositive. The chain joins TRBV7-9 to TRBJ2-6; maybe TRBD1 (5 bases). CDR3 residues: CASSITGFGANVLTF. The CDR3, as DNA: TGTGCCAGCAGCATAACAGGATTTGGGGCCAACGTCCTGACTTTC.